This is a list of T cell receptor beta chains from one sample in a study of T-cell memory formation after mild COVID-19. TCRdb fed the 5' RACE reads into MiXCR, producing one record per CDR3 protein. The sample consists of about 340,000 distinct CDR3 sequences, around 15% of them appearing once. Input material: PBMCs or a T cell subset sorted from them (not recorded which). These receptor sequences come from a man aged 18 to 30 who had mild COVID-19 (a few samples of this study predate the infection). Cell type and time point are not known. The CDR3 runs from the conserved cysteine through the conserved F or W. A D gene is named only where the DNA matches it firmly. Expanded clones are given a class, and other clones once, few, many or no size at all.

abundance: few; len: 14; v_gene: TRBV25-1; d_gene: TRBD1; j_gene: TRBJ2-7; CDR3nt: TGTGCCAGCATCGCCGGGACAGGGGGACACGAGCAGTACTTC; CDR3aa: CASIAGTGGHEQYF
abundance: few; len: 16; v_gene: TRBV7-2; d_gene: NA; j_gene: TRBJ1-5; CDR3nt: TGTGCCAGCAGCCAAAATGCCGCCGGGGGCAATCAGCCCCAGCATTTT; CDR3aa: CASSQNAAGGNQPQHF
abundance: NA; len: 16; v_gene: TRBV7-9; d_gene: NA; j_gene: TRBJ2-7; CDR3nt: TGTGCCAGCAGCTTAGGGGTTAAACGGGAAACCTACGAGCAGTACTTC; CDR3aa: CASSLGVKRETYEQYF
abundance: NA; len: 14; v_gene: TRBV5-5; d_gene: NA; j_gene: TRBJ2-2; CDR3nt: TGTGCCAGCAGCTGGGCGGGGTATCCCGGGGAGCTGTTTTTT; CDR3aa: CASSWAGYPGELFF
abundance: NA; len: 15; v_gene: TRBV6-5; d_gene: NA; j_gene: TRBJ1-3; CDR3nt: TGTGCCAGCAGCCCCTCTTGGTACTCTGGAAACACCATATATTTT; CDR3aa: CASSPSWYSGNTIYF
abundance: NA; len: 16; v_gene: TRBV4-1; d_gene: NA; j_gene: TRBJ2-1; CDR3nt: TGCGCCAGCAGCGCCCCTGGCCGGAACTCCTACAATGAGCAGTTCTTC; CDR3aa: CASSAPGRNSYNEQFF
abundance: few; len: 16; v_gene: TRBV19; d_gene: NA; j_gene: TRBJ2-3; CDR3nt: TGTGCCAGTCGCGCACGAGGGTCTCCTAGCACAGATACGCAGTATTTT; CDR3aa: CASRARGSPSTDTQYF
abundance: NA; len: 12; v_gene: TRBV20-1; d_gene: NA; j_gene: TRBJ1-1; CDR3nt: TGCAGTGCTATCGGGGGGAACACTGAAGCTTTCTTT; CDR3aa: CSAIGGNTEAFF
abundance: NA; len: 14; v_gene: TRBV4-3; d_gene: TRBD1; j_gene: TRBJ1-3; CDR3nt: TGCGCCAGCAGCCAAGGGCAGGGGGCGAACACCATATATTTT; CDR3aa: CASSQGQGANTIYF
abundance: few; len: 13; v_gene: TRBV3-1; d_gene: NA; j_gene: TRBJ1-4; CDR3nt: TGTGCCAGCAGCCCGACAAGTAATGAAAAACTGTTTTTT; CDR3aa: CASSPTSNEKLFF
abundance: NA; len: 16; v_gene: TRBV19; d_gene: NA; j_gene: TRBJ2-3; CDR3nt: TGTGCCAGTAGTAGAGGTGACCTACCCATCGCAGATACGCAGTATTTT; CDR3aa: CASSRGDLPIADTQYF